The 17 T cell receptor beta chains in this list originate from one sample, sequenced in a study of T cells in Graves' hyperthyroidism and ophthalmopathy. Authors of the study amplified TCR beta CDR3 regions from RNA transcripts. The primer set for the first-round RT-PCR of the TCR CDR3 was HTBI. TCRdb used MiXCR to reprocess the multiplex PCR reads, holding one entry per CDR3 protein. The sample includes hundreds of thousands of distinct CDR3 sequences, nearly 20% of them seen just once. Sequenced: blood. The receptors shown here come from a man aged 40-50 years with Graves' ophthalmopathy.

CDR3 amino acids: CASSLSRGREAFF. The CDR3 nucleotides are TGTGCCAGCAGCTTAAGCAGGGGGCGTGAAGCTTTCTTT. The genes are TRBV7-9 and TRBJ1-1, with 8 bases lining up with TRBD1. Trimming cost V 2 bases and J 7 bases; bases outside gene matches: 3. Germline V gene sequence: CDR1 SEHNR, CDR2 FQNEAQ (reference sequence). The CDR3 contains 13 residues.

There are many counts of this clonotype. V gene TRBV13 combines with J gene TRBJ2-7; the match to TRBD2 covers 16 bases. Trimming took 5 bases from V and 1 from J; bases not matched to a gene: 2. The CDR3 length is 16 residues. Germline V lookup: CDR1 PRHDT, CDR2 FYEKMQ (reference sequence). DNA for the CDR3: TGTGCCAGCAGCCCGGGACTAGCGGGAGGGTCCTACGAGCAGTACTTC. It is translated as CASSPGLAGGSYEQYF.

This clonotype was seen a handful of times. J is TRBJ1-1 and V is TRBV14; D gene uncertain. V was pared by 4 bases and J by 7 bases, with 13 bases between. Germline values: CDR1 SGHDN, CDR2 FVKESK. The CDR3 is 13 amino acids. The CDR3 loop is CASSLDGHHEAFF. CDR3 coding DNA: TGTGCCAGCAGCCTTGACGGGCACCATGAAGCTTTCTTT.

This clonotype was counted between two and nine times. The chain joins TRBV6-1 to TRBJ1-2, with D perhaps TRBD1 (5 bases). Trimming shortened V by 6 bases and J by 0 bases, and 14 bases separated the two germline ends. Germline assignment: CDR1 MNHNS and CDR2 SASEGT. The CDR3 has 15 amino acids. The CDR3 sequence: CASRRRDGANYGYTF. In DNA, the CDR3 is TGTGCCAGCAGACGGCGGGACGGCGCTAACTATGGCTACACCTTC.

This clonotype has more than one count but fewer than ten. The rearrangement joins TRBV2 to TRBJ1-1, with TRBD1 as a possible D gene (5 bases). Trimming took 6 bases from V and 1 from J, leaving 30 bases between them. The CDR3 sequence is 20 residues long. The V gene's germline CDR1 is SNHLY and CDR2 FYNNEI. The DNA for the CDR3 is TGTGCCAGCAGACTCCCACAAGAAAGGAGCAGGGTCCCTGGGAACACTGAAGCTTTCTTT. Translation: CASRLPQERSRVPGNTEAFF.

This clonotype came up many times. The chain combines TRBV30 with TRBJ2-3, with TRBD2 matching over 10 bases. V was pared by 0 bases and J by 4 bases, with 1 base of the junction left unmatched. There are 14 residues in the CDR3. Germline V gene data show CDR1 as GTSNPN and CDR2 as SVGIG (reference sequence). CDR3 loop: CAWSVAGGPDTQYF. The CDR3 nucleotides are TGTGCCTGGAGTGTAGCGGGGGGGCCAGATACGCAGTATTTT.

This clonotype was recorded many times. CDR3 region: CASSLDSGGIYEQYF. CDR3 bases: TGCGCCAGCAGCTTGGATAGCGGGGGAATCTACGAGCAGTACTTC. The gene calls are TRBV5-1 and TRBJ2-7; TRBD2 aligns across 9 bases. The CDR3 has 15 amino acids. CDR1 and CDR2 from the germline V gene are SGHRS and YFSETQ. The V and J ends lost 0 bases and 3 bases, in that order; junction bases with no gene match: 4.

V gene TRBV5-6 combines with J gene TRBJ2-2; 9 nucleotides line up with TRBD1. CDR3 length: 17 amino acids. The germline gives CDR1 SGHDT, CDR2 YYEEEE. Unmatched junction bases numbered 7, after V lost 3 bases and J lost 1 base. In DNA form, the CDR3 reads TGTGCCAGCAGCTCGAGGGACAGGGTGATGAACACCGGGGAGCTGTTTTTT. Amino acid sequence: CASSSRDRVMNTGELFF.

This clonotype was recorded a few times. The CDR3 DNA follows: TGTGCCAGTAAACCACTAGCGGGAGAGACCCAGTACTTC. This codes for CASKPLAGETQYF. V and J are TRBV19 and TRBJ2-5; 9 bases line up with TRBD2. Looked up from germline, CDR1 is LNHDA and CDR2 is SQIVND (reference sequence). The CDR3 runs 13 residues. The V and J ends lost 7 bases and 4 bases, in that order; junction bases with no gene match: 4.

This clonotype appeared many times. The chain has TRBV6-1 and TRBJ1-1; 7 bases are shared with TRBD1. This CDR3 spans 17 amino acids. Germline CDR1 is MNHNS and CDR2 is SASEGT. Trimming at V came to 2 bases and at J to 0 bases, leaving 9 bases not matched to a gene. Here the CDR3 DNA reads TGTGCCAGCAGTGAAAGGAGACAGGGTTACATGAACACTGAAGCTTTCTTT. It codes for CASSERRQGYMNTEAFF.

This clonotype was counted a few times. CDR3 sequence reads: CASTGSRGYEQYF. CDR3 bases: TGTGCCAGCACTGGGAGTCGGGGTTACGAGCAGTACTTC. The chain couples TRBV6-1 to TRBJ2-7; the D gene is possibly TRBD2 (5 bases). Trimming removed 7 bases from V and 4 bases from J, with 14 bases in between. The CDR3 runs 13 residues. Germline CDR1 reads MNHNS; CDR2 reads SASEGT.

This rearrangement joins TRBV9 to TRBJ2-1, with D perhaps matching TRBD2 (6 bases). V lost 4 bases to trimming and J lost 6 bases, with 20 bases between them. Germline-derived CDR1 and CDR2 are SGDLS and YYNGEE. The CDR3 runs 16 residues. In DNA form, the CDR3 reads TGTGCCAGCAGCCCGTCGACTAGTCCGGTTACCAATGAGCAGTTCTTC. It is translated as CASSPSTSPVTNEQFF.

This sequence joins TRBV7-3 and TRBJ2-7; the D is unclear. V dropped 5 bases and J dropped 3 bases, with 11 bases sitting between them. Germline CDR1 and CDR2: SGHTA and FQGTGA. The CDR3 length is 13 residues. The CDR3 loop reads CASSPDLNYEQYF. CDR3 sequence (DNA): TGTGCCAGCAGCCCGGACCTAAACTACGAGCAGTACTTC.

The chain carries TRBV6-5 and TRBJ1-2; 7 bases agree with TRBD1. The germline CDR1 and CDR2 sequences are MNHEY and SVGAGI. J was trimmed by 7 bases and V by 2 bases; bases with no gene match: 10. The CDR3 consists of 15 residues. CDR3 bases: TGTGCCAGCAGTTACCAGGGGGTCGCTCTCTCTGGCTACACCTTC. Translation gives CASSYQGVALSGYTF.

This clonotype was observed at least ten times. The rearrangement links TRBV7-2 to TRBJ2-7; D not resolved. Germline V gives CDR1 SGHTA, CDR2 FQGNSA. The CDR3 has 14 amino acids. Trimming took off 3 bases at V and 3 bases at J, with 12 bases between the two ends. CDR3 protein: CASSFTRSGYEQYF. CDR3 nucleotide sequence: TGTGCCAGCAGCTTTACCCGGTCAGGCTACGAGCAGTACTTC.

In this sample, this clonotype turned up a few times. The chain recombines TRBV29-1 with TRBJ2-5; TRBD2 aligns across 8 bases. The V gene's germline CDR1 is SQVTM and CDR2 ANQGSEA. This CDR3 comprises 14 residues. The V gene end was trimmed by 1 base and the J gene end by 4 bases; junction bases not matched to a gene: 5. CDR3: CSVEGSGGRETQYF. CDR3 bases: TGCAGCGTTGAAGGGTCGGGGGGGCGAGAGACCCAGTACTTC.

The chain employs TRBV7-2 and TRBJ1-1; D is possibly TRBD1 (5 bases). The ends were cut back, 2 bases at V and 4 bases at J, with 11 bases in the middle. CDR3 size: 14 residues. The germline CDR1 and CDR2 sequences are SGHTA and FQGNSA. CDR3 loop: CASSLTGWTTEAFF. The CDR3 region has the DNA TGTGCCAGCAGCTTAACAGGTTGGACCACTGAAGCTTTCTTT.